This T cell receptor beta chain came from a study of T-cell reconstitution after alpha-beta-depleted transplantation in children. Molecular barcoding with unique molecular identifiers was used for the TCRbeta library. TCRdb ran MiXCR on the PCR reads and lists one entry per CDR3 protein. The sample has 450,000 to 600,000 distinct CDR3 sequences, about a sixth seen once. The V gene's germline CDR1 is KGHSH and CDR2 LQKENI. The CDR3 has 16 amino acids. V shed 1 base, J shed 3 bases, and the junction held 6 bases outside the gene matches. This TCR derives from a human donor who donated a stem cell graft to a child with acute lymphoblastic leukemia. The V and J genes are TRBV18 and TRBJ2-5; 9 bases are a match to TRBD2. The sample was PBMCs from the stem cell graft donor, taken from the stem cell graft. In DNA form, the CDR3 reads TGTGCCAGCTCACCACTATTTAGCGGGGGAGAAGAGACCCAGTACTTC. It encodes CASSPLFSGGEETQYF.